Following are 14 T cell receptor beta chains from one sample sequenced in a study of T cell changes during pregnancy in multiple sclerosis. This table comes from immunoSEQ multiplex PCR, and its TCRdb copy is limited to in-frame clones, with some not included. The profile shows over 25,000 clones, 85% to 95% of them singletons. The sequences come from CD4+ T cells from peripheral blood mononuclear cells, collected in the second trimester of pregnancy. The receptors here all came from a female donor with multiple sclerosis, enrolled in a pregnancy study.

The J gene is TRBJ2-1, the V gene TRBV7-9; tentative D call: TRBD1 (5 bases). This CDR3 is 12 amino acids long. The ends were cut back, 4 bases at V and 7 bases at J, with 8 bases in the middle. Per germline, CDR1 SEHNR and CDR2 FQNEAQ (reference sequence). The CDR3 loop reads CASSWQGNEQFF. In nucleotides, the CDR3 is TGTGCCAGCAGCTGGCAGGGAAATGAGCAGTTCTTC.

The J gene is TRBJ2-7, the V gene TRBV5-5, with no clear D. Germline V gives CDR1 SGHKS, CDR2 YYEKEE (reference sequence). This CDR3 contains 12 residues. Trimming left V 0 bases short and J 3 bases short, with 4 bases between. The CDR3 bases are TGTGCCAGCAGCTTGGCAGACTACGAGCAGTACTTC. This translates into CASSLADYEQYF.

The chain uses TRBV30 and TRBJ2-5; maybe TRBD1 (5 bases). Trimming took 4 bases from V and 3 from J, leaving 6 bases between them. This CDR3 contains 11 residues. CDR1 GTSNPN and CDR2 SVGIG come from the germline V gene (reference sequence). CDR3 in DNA: TGTGCCTGGACAGGGAAAGAGACCCAGTACTTC. Protein sequence: CAWTGKETQYF.

This chain links TRBV29-1 with TRBJ2-7, with 7 bases that match TRBD2. Losses at the gene ends were 4 bases for V and 6 bases for J; bases not matched to a gene: 6. Looked up from germline, CDR1 is SQVTM and CDR2 is ANQGSEA. The CDR3 spans 12 residues. DNA for the CDR3: TGCAGCGTTGGTGGGAGGGCGGGCGAGCAGTACTTC. Translating gives CSVGGRAGEQYF.

The gene calls are TRBV7-9 and TRBJ1-3, with unresolved D. Deletions cut 0 bases from V and 9 bases from J, with 9 bases between. The CDR3 sequence is 13 residues long. CDR1 is SEHNR and CDR2 is FQNEAQ in the germline V gene (reference sequence). CDR3 bases: TGTGCCAGCAGCTTAGCCGATGGGAGCACCATATATTTT. Its translation: CASSLADGSTIYF.

The CDR3 nucleotides are TGCGCCAGCAGCCCGACAGGGACTAATGAAAAACTGTTTTTT. Its translation is CASSPTGTNEKLFF. This chain connects TRBV5-1 to TRBJ1-4, with TRBD1 matching 7 bases. V was pared by 4 bases and J by 2 bases, with 2 bases of the junction left unmatched. CDR3 length: 14 residues. Germline V gives CDR1 SGHRS, CDR2 YFSETQ.

The chain carries TRBV7-2 and TRBJ2-2, with D tentatively TRBD2 (6 bases). The CDR3 runs 16 residues. Looked up from germline, CDR1 is SGHTA and CDR2 is FQGNSA. The ends were cut back, 5 bases at V and 4 bases at J, with 17 bases in the middle. CDR3 loop: CASSLYQGAGTGELFF. DNA of the CDR3: TGTGCCAGCAGCCTCTATCAGGGAGCGGGCACCGGGGAGCTGTTTTTT.

V and J are TRBV10-3 and TRBJ2-5, with a weak D call TRBD2 (5 bases). This CDR3 is built from 13 residues. V lost 2 bases to trimming and J lost 4 bases, with 8 bases between them. Germline CDR1 reads ENHRY; CDR2 reads SYGVKD. The CDR3 protein is CAISEPGRETQYF. The CDR3 bases are TGTGCCATCAGTGAGCCTGGGAGAGAGACCCAGTACTTC.

This chain joins TRBV18 and TRBJ2-2; D is unclear. The ends were cut back, 2 bases at V and 7 bases at J, with 14 bases in the middle. In germline, CDR1 is KGHSH, CDR2 LQKENI. The CDR3 is 15 residues long. The CDR3 sequence: CASSPDSRRGGELFF. Here the CDR3 DNA reads TGTGCCAGCTCACCAGATTCCCGAAGAGGCGGGGAGCTGTTTTTT.

The V and J genes are TRBV19 and TRBJ1-3, with 7 bases that match TRBD1. The CDR3 is 15 residues long. The V gene end was trimmed by 7 bases and the J gene end by 4 bases; junction bases not matched to a gene: 10. CDR1 and CDR2 (germline): LNHDA, SQIVND (reference sequence). Here the CDR3 DNA reads TGTGCCAGTATCCCCAAGACAGGGATCGGAAACACCATATATTTT. Translation: CASIPKTGIGNTIYF. The full variable domain, in which reference TRBV19 and TRBJ1-3 provide the parts outside the CDR3, is DGGITQSPKYLFRKEGQNVTLSCEQNLNHDAMYWYRQDPGQGLRLIYYSQIVNDFQKGDIAEGYSVSREKKESFPLTVTSAQKNPTAFYLCASIPKTGIGNTIYFGEGSWLTVV.

A word on this clone: The junction shows a germline mismatch at one end, possibly a read error. This chain joins TRBV10-3 and TRBJ2-3; TRBD2 matches 11 bases. The CDR3 has 16 amino acids. Germline V gives CDR1 ENHRY, CDR2 SYGVKD. The CDR3 protein is CATSRGTSGMSDTQYF. CDR3 in DNA: TGTGCCACCAGTAGGGGGACTAGCGGAATGTCAGATACGCAGTATTTT.

The chain combines TRBV2 with TRBJ1-1, with D possibly being TRBD1 (5 bases). In germline, CDR1 is SNHLY, CDR2 FYNNEI. This CDR3 is built from 14 residues. Trimming pared 6 bases from V and 2 bases from J, leaving 13 bases between. In DNA form, the CDR3 reads TGTGCCAGCAGAAGCGGGACGCATAACACTGAAGCTTTCTTT. Translation: CASRSGTHNTEAFF.

The V call is TRBV28, the J call TRBJ1-5; 9 positions agree with TRBD1. Germline V gene data show CDR1 as MDHEN and CDR2 as SYDVKM. With V trimmed by 3 bases and J by 7 bases, 10 bases remained unmatched. This CDR3 has 16 residues. The CDR3 DNA reads as TGTGCCAGCAGTTTTGAGACAGGGGGTTCCGGGCAGCCCCAGCATTTT. Its translation is CASSFETGGSGQPQHF.

The genes are TRBV30 and TRBJ2-3; TRBD1 is a possible D gene (6 bases). The V gene lost 5 bases and the J gene lost 4 bases, with 10 bases spanning the gap. The CDR3 has 12 residues. The germline CDR1 and CDR2 sequences are GTSNPN and SVGIG (reference sequence). CDR3 amino acids: CAWVGGADTQYF. DNA for the CDR3: TGTGCCTGGGTAGGGGGAGCAGATACGCAGTATTTT. The full variable domain, completed using reference TRBV30 and TRBJ2-3, is SQTIHQWPATLVQPVGSPLSLECTVEGTSNPNLYWYRQAAGRGLQLLFYSVGIGQISSEVPQNLSASRPQDRQFILSSKKLLLSDSGFYLCAWVGGADTQYFGPGTRLTVL.